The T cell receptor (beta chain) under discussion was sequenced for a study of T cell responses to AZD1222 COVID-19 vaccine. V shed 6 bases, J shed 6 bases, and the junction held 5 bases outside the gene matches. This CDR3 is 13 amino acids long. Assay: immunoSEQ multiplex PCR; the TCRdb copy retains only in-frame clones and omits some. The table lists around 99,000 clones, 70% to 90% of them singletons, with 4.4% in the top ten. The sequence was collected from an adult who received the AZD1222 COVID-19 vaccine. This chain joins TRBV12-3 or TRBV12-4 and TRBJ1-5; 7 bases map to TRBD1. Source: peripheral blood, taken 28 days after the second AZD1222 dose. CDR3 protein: CASSRQGGQPQHF. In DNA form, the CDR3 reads TGTGCCAGCAGCCGACAGGGAGGTCAGCCCCAGCATTTT.